These 20 T cell receptor beta chains originate from one sample sequenced in a study of STAT5B mutations in CD4+ large granular lymphocyte leukemia. This table comes from immunoSEQ multiplex PCR, and its TCRdb copy is limited to in-frame clones, with some not included. The table lists tens of thousands of clones, approximately 72% of them singletons, with less than 0.6% in the top ten. The sample comprised CD4+ T cells from blood buffy coats. The source of these receptors is a human donor in good health.

The gene calls are TRBV19 and TRBJ2-5, with 11 bases identical to TRBD2. The CDR3 has 15 residues. Unmatched junction bases numbered 9, after V lost 7 bases and J lost 5 bases. Germline V CDR1 and CDR2: LNHDA, SQIVND (reference sequence). The CDR3, as DNA: TGTGCCAGTAAGGAGATAGCGGGAGGGCCTGAGACCCAGTACTTC. It encodes CASKEIAGGPETQYF.

V usage is TRBV4-3 and J usage is TRBJ2-1; perhaps TRBD2 as D (5 bases). Germline CDR1 is LGHNA and CDR2 is YSLEER. The ends were cut back, 1 base at V and 4 bases at J, with 11 bases in the middle. This CDR3 has 15 amino acids. The DNA for the CDR3 is TGCGCCAGCAGCCAAGGCGGGTCTTTATACAATGAGCAGTTCTTC. As protein: CASSQGGSLYNEQFF.

This clone was observed a few times. This chain uses TRBV5-1 with TRBJ1-3, with D tentatively TRBD1 (5 bases). The CDR3 totals 16 residues. Trimming left V 4 bases short and J 0 bases short, with 14 bases between. Germline CDR1 is SGHRS and CDR2 is YFSETQ. The CDR3 bases are TGCGCCAGCAGCGACGGGACGGGTAGCTCTGGAAACACCATATATTTT. Residues: CASSDGTGSSGNTIYF. Together with reference TRBV5-1 and TRBJ1-3, the CDR3 gives the full variable domain: KAGVTQTPRYLIKTRGQQVTLSCSPISGHRSVSWYQQTPGQGLQFLFEYFSETQRNKGNFPGRFSGRQFSNSRSEMNVSTLELGDSALYLCASSDGTGSSGNTIYFGEGSWLTVV.

This rearrangement joins TRBV5-1 to TRBJ2-7; no clear D gene. The CDR3 runs 14 residues. Trimming took off 0 bases at V and 2 bases at J, with 9 bases between the two ends. Germline CDR1 and CDR2: SGHRS and YFSETQ. The CDR3 DNA sequence: TGCGCCAGCAGCTTGGATTCAGGTACCTACGAGCAGTACTTC. It codes for CASSLDSGTYEQYF.

This chain uses TRBV7-9 with TRBJ1-2; TRBD1 agrees at 9 bases. The CDR3 has 14 amino acids. The trim removed 4 bases at V and 4 bases at J, leaving 4 bases unmatched. CDR1 and CDR2 from the germline V gene are SEHNR and FQNEAQ (reference sequence). CDR3 loop: CASSSPDRGYGYTF. In DNA form, the CDR3 reads TGTGCCAGCAGCTCTCCGGACAGGGGCTATGGCTACACCTTC.

The genes are TRBV27 and TRBJ2-5; 14 bases agree with TRBD2. Losses at the gene ends were 5 bases for V and 4 bases for J; bases not matched to a gene: 6. The germline V gene encodes CDR1 MNHEY and CDR2 SMNVEV (reference sequence). The CDR3 runs 16 residues. The CDR3 DNA follows: TGTGCCAGCAGTGGGGGGACTAGCGGGAGATCAGAGACCCAGTACTTC. Encoded protein: CASSGGTSGRSETQYF.

The CDR3 DNA sequence: TGTGCCAGCAGTTACTCAGCGAACACTGAAGCTTTCTTT. Its translation is CASSYSANTEAFF. This chain connects TRBV6-5 to TRBJ1-1, with no clear D. V lost 0 bases and J 1 base, leaving 3 bases between the germline ends. The CDR3 loop spans 13 amino acids. Germline values: CDR1 MNHEY, CDR2 SVGAGI.

The gene calls are TRBV18 and TRBJ2-5; possibly TRBD1 or TRBD2 for D (5 bases each). The V gene's germline CDR1 is KGHSH and CDR2 LQKENI. Between the trimmed V and J ends, which lost 5 bases and 5 bases, there was a span of 12 bases. CDR3 length: 13 amino acids. CDR3 sequence: CASSFDGAETQYF. In nucleotides, the CDR3 is TGTGCCAGCTCATTCGACGGGGCGGAGACCCAGTACTTC.

Only one count was recorded for this clone. This chain links TRBV9 with TRBJ2-1, with TRBD1 matching 9 bases. V lost 4 bases and J lost 9; bases outside the gene matches: 5. CDR1 and CDR2 from the germline V gene are SGDLS and YYNGEE. CDR3 length: 13 residues. CDR3 sequence reads: CASSRDRGTEQFF. In nucleotides, the CDR3 is TGTGCCAGCAGCAGAGACAGGGGGACTGAGCAGTTCTTC.

The rearrangement links TRBV12-1 to TRBJ2-7; the D call TRBD1 from the table was never checked on the DNA. TRBV12-1 is marked as a pseudogene. The CDR3 is 15 residues long. The CDR3 is CASSPDRESPGEQYF. As DNA, the CDR3 is TGTGCCAGCAGCCCGGACAGGGAATCCCCAGGCGAGCAGTACTTC.

The rearrangement joins TRBV19 to TRBJ2-1, with 9 bases matching TRBD1. Germline lookup yields CDR1 LNHDA and CDR2 SQIVND (reference sequence). Germline trimming cut 3 bases from V and 3 bases from J; bases unmatched to any gene: 6. The CDR3 length is 16 residues. CDR3 in DNA: TGTGCCAGTAGTATCTCACGGGACAGGGACTACAATGAGCAGTTCTTC. Translating gives CASSISRDRDYNEQFF. Using reference TRBV19 and TRBJ2-1 for the parts outside the CDR3, the full variable domain is DGGITQSPKYLFRKEGQNVTLSCEQNLNHDAMYWYRQDPGQGLRLIYYSQIVNDFQKGDIAEGYSVSREKKESFPLTVTSAQKNPTAFYLCASSISRDRDYNEQFFGPGTRLTVL.

The chain recombines TRBV10-3 with TRBJ2-2, with a possible D match to TRBD2 (6 bases). The CDR3 is made up of 15 amino acids. CDR1 is ENHRY, CDR2 SYGVKD, per germline. V shed 0 bases and J shed 4 bases, with 9 bases lying between them. CDR3 region: CAISESEGATGELFF. The CDR3 region has the DNA TGTGCCATCAGTGAGTCGGAGGGAGCCACCGGGGAGCTGTTTTTT.

The chain joins TRBV5-6 to TRBJ1-3; possible D gene TRBD1, 5 bases. Looked up from germline, CDR1 is SGHDT and CDR2 is YYEEEE. The CDR3 is made up of 14 amino acids. Trimming removed 4 bases from V and 4 bases from J, with 12 bases in between. The CDR3 DNA follows: TGTGCCAGCAGCGTCCAGGGTTCCGGAAACACCATATATTTT. Its protein is CASSVQGSGNTIYF.

This clone was seen more than once but under ten times. This chain uses TRBV2 with TRBJ2-3; D is unresolved. CDR1 is SNHLY and CDR2 is FYNNEI in the germline V gene. Trimming removed 2 bases from V and 1 base from J, with 7 bases in between. The CDR3 is made up of 14 amino acids. The CDR3 loop is CASSEQHGTDTQYF. Written as DNA, the CDR3 is TGTGCCAGCAGTGAACAGCATGGCACAGATACGCAGTATTTT.

The CDR3 loop is CAIGTVSNQPQHF. CDR3 nucleotide sequence: TGTGCCATCGGGACTGTTAGCAATCAGCCCCAGCATTTT. The gene calls are TRBV10-3 and TRBJ1-5; D is perhaps TRBD1 (5 bases). The germline gives CDR1 ENHRY, CDR2 SYGVKD. The ends were cut back, 8 bases at V and 0 bases at J, with 8 bases in the middle. The CDR3 is 13 amino acids.

This clone is a singleton in its sample. V usage is TRBV7-6 and J usage is TRBJ2-3; TRBD2 aligns across 12 bases. Germline V gene lookup returns CDR1 SGHVS and CDR2 FNYEAQ. V dropped 11 bases and J dropped 2; count of bases not matched to a gene: 11. The CDR3 has 16 amino acids. CDR3 nucleotide sequence: TGTGCCTCATCCCCCCTAGCGGGAGGGGTCACAGATACGCAGTATTTT. Amino acids: CASSPLAGGVTDTQYF.

This chain connects TRBV9 to TRBJ2-1; D remains unclear. Germline V gene sequence: CDR1 SGDLS, CDR2 YYNGEE. The CDR3 consists of 16 residues. Trimming cost V 4 bases and J 2 bases, with 16 bases left between them. The CDR3 protein is CASSPRSPTPYNEQFF. The DNA for the CDR3 is TGTGCCAGCAGCCCCCGATCCCCAACTCCCTACAATGAGCAGTTCTTC.

This clone was seen a handful of times. The junction departs from germline at one end; a sequencing error may be responsible. The rearrangement joins TRBV7-9 to TRBJ1-4; 8 nucleotides agree with TRBD1. The CDR3 consists of 16 residues. Per the germline V gene, CDR1 is SEHNR and CDR2 is FQNEAQ (reference sequence). Here the CDR3 DNA reads TGTGCCAGCAGCTTAGGGGACAGGACAACTAGTGAAAAACTGTTTTTT. This sequence encodes CASSLGDRTTSEKLFF. The variable domain in full, completed from reference TRBV7-9 and TRBJ1-4, reads DTGVSQNPRHKITKRGQNVTFRCDPISEHNRLYWYRQTLGQGPEFLTYFQNEAQLEKSRLLSDRFSAERPKGSFSTLEIQRTEQGDSAMYLCASSLGDRTTSEKLFFGSGTQLSVL.

This clone was seen more than once but under ten times. The J gene is TRBJ1-4, the V gene TRBV7-9; no definite D call. The CDR3 runs to 15 residues. In germline, CDR1 is SEHNR, CDR2 FQNEAQ (reference sequence). V was clipped by 0 bases and J by 3 bases, with 8 bases between them. CDR3 region: CASSLANNANEKLFF. The DNA for the CDR3 is TGTGCCAGCAGCTTAGCGAATAATGCTAATGAAAAACTGTTTTTT. Supplemented by reference TRBV7-9 and TRBJ1-4, the full variable domain reads DTGVSQNPRHKITKRGQNVTFRCDPISEHNRLYWYRQTLGQGPEFLTYFQNEAQLEKSRLLSDRFSAERPKGSFSTLEIQRTEQGDSAMYLCASSLANNANEKLFFGSGTQLSVL.

The chain joins TRBV10-3 to TRBJ2-3, with D perhaps matching TRBD1 (5 bases). The CDR3 length is 15 residues. V lost 5 bases, J lost 3 bases, and 15 bases lay in between. The germline gives CDR1 ENHRY, CDR2 SYGVKD. The CDR3 bases are TGTGCCATCAGTTTACAGGCGGTGGAGACAGATACGCAGTATTTT. The encoded protein is CAISLQAVETDTQYF.